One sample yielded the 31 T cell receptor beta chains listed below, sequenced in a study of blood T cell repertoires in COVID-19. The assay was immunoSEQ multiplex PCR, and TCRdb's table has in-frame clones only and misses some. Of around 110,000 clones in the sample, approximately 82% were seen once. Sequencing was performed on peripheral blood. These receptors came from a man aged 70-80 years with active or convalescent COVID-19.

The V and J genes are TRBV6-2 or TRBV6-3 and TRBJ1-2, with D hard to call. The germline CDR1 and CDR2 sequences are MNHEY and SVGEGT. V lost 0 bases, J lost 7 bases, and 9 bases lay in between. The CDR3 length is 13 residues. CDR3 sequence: CASSYSSFGGYTF. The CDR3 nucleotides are TGTGCCAGCAGTTACTCGTCGTTCGGTGGCTACACCTTC.

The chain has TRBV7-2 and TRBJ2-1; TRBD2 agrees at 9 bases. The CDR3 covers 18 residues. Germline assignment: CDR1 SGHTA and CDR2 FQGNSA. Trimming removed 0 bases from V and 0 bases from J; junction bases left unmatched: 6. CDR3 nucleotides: TGTGCCAGCAGCTTAGCCCATAGCGGGGGCGGCTCCTACAATGAGCAGTTCTTC. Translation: CASSLAHSGGGSYNEQFF.

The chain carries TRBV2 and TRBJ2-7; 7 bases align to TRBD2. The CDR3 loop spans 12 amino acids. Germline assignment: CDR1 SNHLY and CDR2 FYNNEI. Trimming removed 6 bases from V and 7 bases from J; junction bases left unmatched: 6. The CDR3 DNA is TGTGCCAGCAGGCGGGGAGGGTTTGAGCAGTACTTC. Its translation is CASRRGGFEQYF.

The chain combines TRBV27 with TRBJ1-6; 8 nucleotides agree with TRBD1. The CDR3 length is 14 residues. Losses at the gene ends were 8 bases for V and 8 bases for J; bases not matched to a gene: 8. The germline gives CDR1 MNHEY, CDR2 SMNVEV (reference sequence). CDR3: CASRLDRVHSPLHF. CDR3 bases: TGTGCCAGCCGTCTGGACAGGGTACATTCACCCCTCCACTTT.

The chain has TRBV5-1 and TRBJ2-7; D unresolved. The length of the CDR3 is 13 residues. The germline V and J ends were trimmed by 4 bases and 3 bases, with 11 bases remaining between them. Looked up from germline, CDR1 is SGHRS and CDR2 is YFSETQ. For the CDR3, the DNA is TGCGCCAGCAGCCTGAACCCGGGCTACGAGCAGTACTTC. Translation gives CASSLNPGYEQYF.

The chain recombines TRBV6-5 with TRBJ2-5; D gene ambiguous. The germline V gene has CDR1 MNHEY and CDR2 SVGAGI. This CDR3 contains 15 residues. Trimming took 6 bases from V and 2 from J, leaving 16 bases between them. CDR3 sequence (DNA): TGTGCCAGCAGCCTACAAGCGAGGTGGCAAGAGACCCAGTACTTC. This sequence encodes CASSLQARWQETQYF.

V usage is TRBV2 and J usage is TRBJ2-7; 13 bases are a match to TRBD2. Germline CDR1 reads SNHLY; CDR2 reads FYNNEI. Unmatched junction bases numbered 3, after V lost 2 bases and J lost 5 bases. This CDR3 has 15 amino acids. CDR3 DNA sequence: TGTGCCAGCAGTGAAAGGACTAGCGGGAGACACGAGCAGTACTTC. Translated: CASSERTSGRHEQYF. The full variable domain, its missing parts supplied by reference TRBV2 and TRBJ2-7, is EPEVTQTPSHQVTQMGQEVILRCVPISNHLYFYWYRQILGQKVEFLVSFYNNEISEKSEIFDDQFSVERPDGSNFTLKIRSTKLEDSAMYFCASSERTSGRHEQYFGPGTRLTVT.

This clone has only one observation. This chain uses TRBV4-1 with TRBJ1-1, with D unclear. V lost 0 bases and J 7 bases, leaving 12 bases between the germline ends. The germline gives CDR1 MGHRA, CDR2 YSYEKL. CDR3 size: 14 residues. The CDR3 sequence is CASSQDVRVREAFF. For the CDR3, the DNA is TGCGCCAGCAGCCAAGATGTTCGCGTCCGTGAAGCTTTCTTT.

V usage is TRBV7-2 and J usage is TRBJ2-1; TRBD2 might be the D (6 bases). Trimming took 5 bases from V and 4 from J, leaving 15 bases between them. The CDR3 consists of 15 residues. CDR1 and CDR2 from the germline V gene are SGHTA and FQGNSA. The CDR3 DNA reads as TGTGCCAGCAGCCAAAACACGGGGGTTTACAATGAGCAGTTCTTC. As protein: CASSQNTGVYNEQFF.

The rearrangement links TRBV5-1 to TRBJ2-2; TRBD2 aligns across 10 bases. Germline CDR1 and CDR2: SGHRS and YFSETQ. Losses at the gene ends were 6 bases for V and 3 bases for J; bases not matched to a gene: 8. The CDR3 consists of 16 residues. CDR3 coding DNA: TGCGCCAGCACCGAACATAGCGGGGGGTACACCGGGGAGCTGTTTTTT. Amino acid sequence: CASTEHSGGYTGELFF.

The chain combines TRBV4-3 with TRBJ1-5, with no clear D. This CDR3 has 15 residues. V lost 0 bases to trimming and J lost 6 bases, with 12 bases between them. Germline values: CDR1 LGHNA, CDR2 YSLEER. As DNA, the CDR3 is TGCGCCAGCAGCCAAGACGAGGGAGTCCGTCAGCCCCAGCATTTT. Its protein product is CASSQDEGVRQPQHF.

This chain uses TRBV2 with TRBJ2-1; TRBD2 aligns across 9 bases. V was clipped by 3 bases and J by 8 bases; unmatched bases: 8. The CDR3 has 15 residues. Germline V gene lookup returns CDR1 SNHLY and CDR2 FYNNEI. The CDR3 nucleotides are TGTGCCAGCAGTGACTCTAGCGGGAAGTTGGATGAGCAGTTCTTC. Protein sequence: CASSDSSGKLDEQFF.

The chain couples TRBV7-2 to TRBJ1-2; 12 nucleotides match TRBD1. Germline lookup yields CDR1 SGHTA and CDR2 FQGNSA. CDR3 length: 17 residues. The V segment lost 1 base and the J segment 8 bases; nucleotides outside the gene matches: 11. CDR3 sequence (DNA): TGTGCCAGCAGCTTAGTCGATTGGGACAGGGGGCGAGAAGGCTACACCTTC. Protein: CASSLVDWDRGREGYTF. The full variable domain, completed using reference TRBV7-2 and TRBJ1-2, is GAGVSQSPSNKVTEKGKDVELRCDPISGHTALYWYRQSLGQGLEFLIYFQGNSAPDKSGLPSDRFSAERTGGSVSTLTIQRTQQEDSAVYLCASSLVDWDRGREGYTFGSGTRLTVV.

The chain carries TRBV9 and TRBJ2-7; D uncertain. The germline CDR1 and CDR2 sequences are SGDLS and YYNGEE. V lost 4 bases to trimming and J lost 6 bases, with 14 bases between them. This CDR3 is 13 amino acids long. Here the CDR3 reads CASSPQVVSEQYF. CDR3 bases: TGTGCCAGCAGCCCCCAGGTAGTATCCGAGCAGTACTTC.

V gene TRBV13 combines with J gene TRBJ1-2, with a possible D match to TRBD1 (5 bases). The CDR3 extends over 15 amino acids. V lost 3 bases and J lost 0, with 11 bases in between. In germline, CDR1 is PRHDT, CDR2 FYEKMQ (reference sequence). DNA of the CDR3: TGTGCCAGCAGCTTGTCAGGGATAGCTAACTATGGCTACACCTTC. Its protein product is CASSLSGIANYGYTF.

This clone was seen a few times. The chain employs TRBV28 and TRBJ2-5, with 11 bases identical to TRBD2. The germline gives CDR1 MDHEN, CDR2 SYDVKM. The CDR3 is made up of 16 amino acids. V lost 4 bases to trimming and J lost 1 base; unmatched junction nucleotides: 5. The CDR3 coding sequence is TGTGCCAGCAGTTCTCTAGCGGGAGGACCCCAAGAGACCCAGTACTTC. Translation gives CASSSLAGGPQETQYF.

The CDR3 reads CAWSVLGGGRTGELFF. The CDR3 DNA sequence: TGTGCCTGGAGTGTACTCGGCGGGGGTCGGACCGGGGAGCTGTTTTTT. The chain carries TRBV30 and TRBJ2-2; 7 bases align to TRBD2. Germline assignment: CDR1 GTSNPN and CDR2 SVGIG (reference sequence). J gave up 5 bases and V 0 bases, and 9 bases lay outside the gene matches. CDR3 length: 16 amino acids.

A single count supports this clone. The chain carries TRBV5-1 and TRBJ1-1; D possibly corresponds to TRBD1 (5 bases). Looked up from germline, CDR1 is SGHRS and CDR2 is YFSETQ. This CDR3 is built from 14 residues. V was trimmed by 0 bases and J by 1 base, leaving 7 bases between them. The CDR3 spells CASSLEGSNTEAFF. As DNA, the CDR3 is TGCGCCAGCAGCTTGGAGGGGTCGAACACTGAAGCTTTCTTT.

CDR3 DNA: TGTGCCAGCAGCCCTCGACTTGGCGATGAGCAGTTCTTC. It is translated as CASSPRLGDEQFF. The genes are TRBV7-8 and TRBJ2-1, with D unresolved. The V end lost 5 bases, the J end lost 8 bases, and 13 bases lay between the germline ends. The germline CDR1 and CDR2 sequences are SGHVS and FQNEAQ. The CDR3 spans 13 residues.

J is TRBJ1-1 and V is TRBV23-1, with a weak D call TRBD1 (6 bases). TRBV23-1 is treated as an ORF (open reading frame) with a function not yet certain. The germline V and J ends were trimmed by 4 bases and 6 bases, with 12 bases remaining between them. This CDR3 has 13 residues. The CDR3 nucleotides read TGCGCCAGCAGTCTACAGGGATCCGCTGAAGCTTTCTTT. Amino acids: CASSLQGSAEAFF.

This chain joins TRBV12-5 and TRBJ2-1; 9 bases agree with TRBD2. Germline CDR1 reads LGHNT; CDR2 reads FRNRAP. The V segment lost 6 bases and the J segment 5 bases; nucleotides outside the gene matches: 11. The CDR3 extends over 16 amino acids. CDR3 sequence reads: CASGLPRGGVDNEQFF. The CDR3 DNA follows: TGTGCTAGTGGACTACCTCGCGGGGGGGTCGACAATGAGCAGTTCTTC.

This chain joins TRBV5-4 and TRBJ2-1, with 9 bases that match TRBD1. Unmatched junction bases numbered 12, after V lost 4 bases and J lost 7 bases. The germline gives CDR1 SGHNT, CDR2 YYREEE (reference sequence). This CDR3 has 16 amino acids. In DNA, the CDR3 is TGTGCCAGCAGCCTTCTGACAGGGGGTCTTTTGAATGAGCAGTTCTTC. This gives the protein CASSLLTGGLLNEQFF.

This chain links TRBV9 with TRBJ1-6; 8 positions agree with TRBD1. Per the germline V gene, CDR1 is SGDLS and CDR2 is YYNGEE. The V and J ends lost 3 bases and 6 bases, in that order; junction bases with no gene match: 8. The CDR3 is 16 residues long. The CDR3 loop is CASSGGTGSSNSPLHF. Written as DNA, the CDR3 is TGTGCCAGCAGCGGGGGGACAGGCTCGTCTAATTCACCCCTCCACTTT. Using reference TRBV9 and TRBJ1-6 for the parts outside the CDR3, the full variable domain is DSGVTQTPKHLITATGQRVTLRCSPRSGDLSVYWYQQSLDQGLQFLIQYYNGEERAKGNILERFSAQQFPDLHSELNLSSLELGDSALYFCASSGGTGSSNSPLHFGNGTRLTVT.

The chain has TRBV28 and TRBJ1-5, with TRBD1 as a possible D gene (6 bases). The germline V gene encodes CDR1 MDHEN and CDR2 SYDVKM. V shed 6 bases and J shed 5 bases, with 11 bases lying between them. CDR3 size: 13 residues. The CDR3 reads CASRPQGDQPQHF. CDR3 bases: TGTGCCAGCAGACCACAGGGAGATCAGCCCCAGCATTTT.

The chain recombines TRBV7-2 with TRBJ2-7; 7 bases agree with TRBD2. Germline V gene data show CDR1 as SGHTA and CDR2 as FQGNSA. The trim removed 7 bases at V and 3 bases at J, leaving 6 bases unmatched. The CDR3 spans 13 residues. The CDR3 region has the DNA TGTGCCAGCACCCTCTCGGGGGGCTACGAGCAGTACTTC. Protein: CASTLSGGYEQYF.

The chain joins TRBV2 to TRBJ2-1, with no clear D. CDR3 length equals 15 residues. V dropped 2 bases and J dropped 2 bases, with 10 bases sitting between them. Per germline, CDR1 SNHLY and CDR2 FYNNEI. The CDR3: CASSEMGRPYNEQFF. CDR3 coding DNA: TGTGCCAGCAGTGAAATGGGCAGACCCTACAATGAGCAGTTCTTC.

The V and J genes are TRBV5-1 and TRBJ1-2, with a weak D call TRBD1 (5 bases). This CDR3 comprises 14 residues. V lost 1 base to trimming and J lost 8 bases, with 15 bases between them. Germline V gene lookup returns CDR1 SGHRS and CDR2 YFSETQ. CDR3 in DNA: TGCGCCAGCAGCTTGTCGGCAGGGCGGTTGGGCTACACCTTC. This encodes CASSLSAGRLGYTF.

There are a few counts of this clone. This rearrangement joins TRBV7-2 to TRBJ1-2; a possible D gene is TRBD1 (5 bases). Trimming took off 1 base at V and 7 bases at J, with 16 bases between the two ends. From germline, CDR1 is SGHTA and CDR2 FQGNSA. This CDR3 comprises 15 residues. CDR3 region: CASSLVGDSITGYTF. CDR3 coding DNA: TGTGCCAGCAGCTTAGTAGGGGACTCGATTACTGGCTACACCTTC.

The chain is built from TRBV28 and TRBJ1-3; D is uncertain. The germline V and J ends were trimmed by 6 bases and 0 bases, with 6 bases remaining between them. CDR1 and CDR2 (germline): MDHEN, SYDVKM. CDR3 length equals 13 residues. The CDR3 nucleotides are TGTGCCAGCAGCTACAGCTCTGGAAACACCATATATTTT. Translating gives CASSYSSGNTIYF.

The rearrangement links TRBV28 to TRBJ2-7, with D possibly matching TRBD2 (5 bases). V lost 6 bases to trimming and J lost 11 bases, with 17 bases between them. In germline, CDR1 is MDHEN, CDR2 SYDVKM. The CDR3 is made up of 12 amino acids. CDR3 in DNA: TGTGCCAGCAGGGCTGGCAGGCCGGAGGAGTACTTC. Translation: CASRAGRPEEYF. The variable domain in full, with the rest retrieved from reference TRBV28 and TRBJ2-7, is DVKVTQSSRYLVKRTGEKVFLECVQDMDHENMFWYRQDPGLGLRLIYFSYDVKMKEKGDIPEGYSVSREKKERFSLILESASTNQTSMYLCASRAGRPEEYFGPGTRLTVT.

The CDR3 spells CASSQERSAGGFQETQYF. The CDR3 nucleotides read TGTGCCAGCAGCCAAGAAAGGTCGGCAGGGGGTTTCCAAGAGACCCAGTACTTC. The gene calls are TRBV4-2 and TRBJ2-5; TRBD1 aligns across 7 bases. From germline, CDR1 is LGHNA and CDR2 YNFKEQ. The CDR3 totals 18 residues. With 0 bases clipped from V and 1 base from J, the junction kept 11 bases outside the gene matches.